Listed here are 31 T cell receptor beta chains from one sample, sequenced in a study of identical twins. MiXCR was run by TCRdb on the 5' RACE reads, yielding one entry per CDR3 protein. Of more than 400,000 distinct CDR3 sequences listed, about 16% are singletons. The sample was also reused in another study, on yellow fever vaccine responses in identical twins.

The sequenced sample consisted of CD4+ T cells sorted from blood. These receptors originate from a woman aged 18-29 years in good health.

V is TRBV28 and J is TRBJ1-6; D might be TRBD1 (6 bases). Deletions cut 6 bases from V and 10 bases from J, with 25 bases between. The CDR3 consists of 17 residues. Germline V CDR1 and CDR2: MDHEN, SYDVKM. The CDR3 bases are TGTGCCAGCAGCGCGTTAGCCTCACAGGGAATGCACTCACCCCTCCACTTT. Translated, it gives CASSALASQGMHSPLHF.

Only a few counts were recorded for this clonotype. The chain carries TRBV2 and TRBJ2-3, with D hard to call. The CDR3 runs 11 residues. Germline V gene data show CDR1 as SNHLY and CDR2 as FYNNEI. V was cut by 6 bases and J by 5 bases, with 6 bases left in between. CDR3 loop: CASRLLDTQYF. CDR3 DNA sequence: TGTGCCAGCAGGCTATTAGATACGCAGTATTTT.

This clonotype was seen only a few times. The gene calls are TRBV5-1 and TRBJ1-4; TRBD1 matches at 8 bases. The junction had 1 base not matched to a gene; V was cut back by 0 bases and J by 6 bases. The CDR3 contains 14 residues. Germline V CDR1 and CDR2: SGHRS, YFSETQ. The CDR3, as DNA: TGCGCCAGCAGCTTGGCAGGGGGCGATGAAAAACTGTTTTTT. As protein: CASSLAGGDEKLFF. Drawing the rest from reference TRBV5-1 and TRBJ1-4, the complete variable domain is KAGVTQTPRYLIKTRGQQVTLSCSPISGHRSVSWYQQTPGQGLQFLFEYFSETQRNKGNFPGRFSGRQFSNSRSEMNVSTLELGDSALYLCASSLAGGDEKLFFGSGTQLSVL.

This clonotype was counted only a few times. V and J are TRBV29-1 and TRBJ2-1, with D possibly TRBD1 on 6 matching bases. This CDR3 contains 13 residues. Germline V gene sequence: CDR1 SQVTM, CDR2 ANQGSEA. V shed 8 bases and J shed 4 bases, with 15 bases lying between them. The CDR3, as DNA: TGCAGCATAGACAGGTCAGGTTACAATGAGCAGTTCTTC. It codes for CSIDRSGYNEQFF.

This chain links TRBV5-6 with TRBJ2-1, with D possibly matching TRBD1 (6 bases). Trimming stripped 2 bases from V and 6 bases from J, with 15 bases between. There are 15 residues in the CDR3. Germline assignment: CDR1 SGHDT and CDR2 YYEEEE. CDR3 in amino acids: CASSFTGSPTNEQFF. The CDR3, as DNA: TGTGCCAGCAGCTTTACAGGGTCCCCTACCAATGAGCAGTTCTTC.

Ten or more counts support this clonotype. The chain employs TRBV29-1 and TRBJ2-7; TRBD1 matches at 7 bases. The CDR3 is 12 amino acids. CDR1 SQVTM and CDR2 ANQGSEA come from the germline V gene. With V trimmed by 7 bases and J by 3 bases, 6 bases remained unmatched. CDR3 in DNA: TGCAGCGCACAGGGGATCAGCTACGAGCAGTACTTC. Translating it yields CSAQGISYEQYF.

This clonotype has just a few counts. The CDR3 here is CASSRMRGGSWGDTQYF. In DNA form, the CDR3 reads TGTGCCAGCAGTCGTATGCGGGGGGGCAGTTGGGGAGATACGCAGTATTTT. V is TRBV7-2 and J is TRBJ2-3, with 9 bases lining up with TRBD2. Germline lookup yields CDR1 SGHTA and CDR2 FQGNSA. J was trimmed by 5 bases and V by 6 bases; bases with no gene match: 15. The CDR3 runs 17 residues.

V usage is TRBV29-1 and J usage is TRBJ1-1; 7 bases are shared with TRBD1. The trim removed 3 bases at V and 1 base at J, leaving 2 bases unmatched. The CDR3 spans 13 residues. Germline V gene lookup returns CDR1 SQVTM and CDR2 ANQGSEA. The CDR3 region has the DNA TGCAGCGTTGAGAAGGGGGCGAACACTGAAGCTTTCTTT. Encoded protein: CSVEKGANTEAFF.

The rearrangement uses TRBV19 and TRBJ2-1; 13 bases are a match to TRBD2. The CDR3 contains 20 residues. J was trimmed by 0 bases and V by 5 bases; bases with no gene match: 13. In germline, CDR1 is LNHDA, CDR2 SQIVND (reference sequence). The CDR3 DNA sequence: TGTGCCAGTAGTGCGGGACTAGCGGGAAGGGGATGGAGCTCCTACAATGAGCAGTTCTTC. It yields the protein CASSAGLAGRGWSSYNEQFF. Supplemented by reference TRBV19 and TRBJ2-1, the full variable domain reads DGGITQSPKYLFRKEGQNVTLSCEQNLNHDAMYWYRQDPGQGLRLIYYSQIVNDFQKGDIAEGYSVSREKKESFPLTVTSAQKNPTAFYLCASSAGLAGRGWSSYNEQFFGPGTRLTVL.

V and J are TRBV3-1 and TRBJ2-5, with TRBD2 matching over 10 bases. CDR3 length equals 16 residues. V lost 2 bases and J lost 5; bases outside the gene matches: 8. Germline CDR1 LGHDT, CDR2 YNNKEL (reference sequence). The CDR3 region is CASSQQSGGAWETQYF. CDR3 in DNA: TGTGCCAGCAGCCAACAAAGCGGGGGGGCTTGGGAGACCCAGTACTTC.

There are a few counts of this clonotype. The V call is TRBV5-1, the J call TRBJ1-2; 7 bases match TRBD1. Germline CDR1 is SGHRS and CDR2 is YFSETQ. V gave up 6 bases and J gave up 5 bases; unmatched junction bases: 1. This CDR3 spans 11 amino acids. The CDR3, as DNA: TGCGCCAGCACCAGGGGGTATGGCTACACCTTC. Amino acid sequence: CASTRGYGYTF. Filled out from reference TRBV5-1 and TRBJ1-2, the complete variable domain reads KAGVTQTPRYLIKTRGQQVTLSCSPISGHRSVSWYQQTPGQGLQFLFEYFSETQRNKGNFPGRFSGRQFSNSRSEMNVSTLELGDSALYLCASTRGYGYTFGSGTRLTVV.

This clonotype was found a few times. The chain combines TRBV20-1 with TRBJ2-4; 8 bases fit TRBD2. Germline values: CDR1 DFQATT, CDR2 SNEGSKA (reference sequence). The CDR3 length is 15 residues. Trimming at V came to 6 bases and at J to 2 bases, leaving 9 bases not matched to a gene. The CDR3 sequence is CSALSGVETKNIQYF. CDR3 sequence (DNA): TGCAGTGCCCTTAGCGGGGTAGAAACCAAAAACATTCAGTACTTC.

This clonotype was seen a handful of times. The chain couples TRBV4-2 to TRBJ2-2, with TRBD2 matching over 10 bases. CDR1 and CDR2 (germline): LGHNA, YNFKEQ. V dropped 7 bases and J dropped 1; count of bases not matched to a gene: 0. The CDR3 runs 14 residues. CDR3 amino acids: CASKREGNTGELFF. CDR3 in DNA: TGTGCCAGCAAGCGGGAGGGGAACACCGGGGAGCTGTTTTTT.

V is TRBV20-1 and J is TRBJ1-3, with 9 bases identical to TRBD1. This CDR3 has 15 residues. Trimming cost V 3 bases and J 6 bases; bases outside gene matches: 9. The V gene's germline CDR1 is DFQATT and CDR2 SNEGSKA (reference sequence). DNA for the CDR3: TGCAGTGCTAGTCCTGGGACAGGGAGCACAAACACCATATATTTT. Protein: CSASPGTGSTNTIYF.

This clonotype was found many times. The rearrangement links TRBV20-1 to TRBJ1-5; TRBD1 matches 8 bases. After removal of 5 bases from V and 2 bases from J, the junction contained 5 bases not matched to a gene. The germline gives CDR1 DFQATT, CDR2 SNEGSKA (reference sequence). The CDR3 consists of 14 residues. CDR3 residues: CSAPQGGGNQPQHF. In DNA, the CDR3 is TGCAGTGCTCCACAGGGGGGAGGCAATCAGCCCCAGCATTTT.

This clonotype was found a few times. V usage is TRBV25-1 and J usage is TRBJ1-6, with TRBD1 matching over 10 bases. The CDR3 has 15 residues. CDR1 and CDR2 from the germline V gene are MGHDK and SYGVNS. V was pared by 4 bases and J by 8 bases, with 5 bases of the junction left unmatched. The CDR3 nucleotides read TGTGCCAGCAGTGGACCCGGGACAGGGGATTCACCCCTCCACTTT. Translation gives CASSGPGTGDSPLHF.

The chain combines TRBV7-9 with TRBJ2-7, with D hard to call. Germline CDR1 reads SEHNR; CDR2 reads FQNEAQ (reference sequence). Trimming cost V 6 bases and J 2 bases, with 11 bases left between them. The CDR3 has 13 amino acids. The CDR3, as DNA: TGTGCCAGCAGATCCGACAATACCTACGAGCAGTACGTC. Protein: CASRSDNTYEQYV.

This clonotype was counted only a few times. V usage is TRBV5-1 and J usage is TRBJ1-6; 7 bases are a match to TRBD1. The CDR3 spans 16 residues. The ends lost 5 bases at V and 6 bases at J; junction bases unmatched: 11. Germline lookup yields CDR1 SGHRS and CDR2 YFSETQ. The DNA for the CDR3 is TGCGCCAGCAGACCAAGGACAGGTGAATTTAATTCACCCCTCCACTTT. Amino acid sequence: CASRPRTGEFNSPLHF.

This clonotype came up a few times. The rearrangement uses TRBV20-1 and TRBJ2-1; 9 bases are shared with TRBD2. The CDR3 spans 14 residues. The ends lost 5 bases at V and 9 bases at J; junction bases unmatched: 11. The germline V gene has CDR1 DFQATT and CDR2 SNEGSKA (reference sequence). CDR3 sequence: CSAGLAMEHSEQFF. The CDR3 DNA reads as TGCAGTGCTGGACTAGCGATGGAGCATAGTGAGCAGTTCTTC.

This clonotype turned up a few times. The chain carries TRBV7-9 and TRBJ2-5; weak D call: TRBD2 (6 bases). The CDR3 extends over 15 amino acids. From germline, CDR1 is SEHNR and CDR2 FQNEAQ (reference sequence). V was pared by 1 base and J by 5 bases, with 14 bases between. CDR3 amino acids: CASSLESGTGETQYF. The DNA for the CDR3 is TGTGCCAGCAGCTTAGAATCCGGGACTGGGGAGACCCAGTACTTC.

The V gene is TRBV6-2 or TRBV6-3, the J gene TRBJ2-5, with no clear D. This CDR3 has 14 amino acids. V was clipped by 2 bases and J by 4 bases, with 11 bases between them. Germline CDR1 is MNHEY and CDR2 is SVGEGT. In DNA, the CDR3 is TGTGCCAGCAGTTACGGCTGGGAAAGAGAGACCCAGTACTTC. This sequence encodes CASSYGWERETQYF.

The V and J genes are TRBV10-3 and TRBJ1-5; 7 nucleotides align to TRBD1. This CDR3 comprises 16 residues. Trimming cost V 0 bases and J 3 bases; bases outside gene matches: 5. Germline V CDR1 and CDR2: ENHRY, SYGVKD. The CDR3 nucleotides are TGTGCCATCAGTGAGTCGCCAGGGGGGCACAATCAGCCCCAGCATTTT. Translated, it gives CAISESPGGHNQPQHF.

This clonotype was recorded a few times. This chain links TRBV20-1 with TRBJ1-1, with D unclear. The CDR3 contains 12 residues. Germline V gene lookup returns CDR1 DFQATT and CDR2 SNEGSKA (reference sequence). Trimming cost V 2 bases and J 4 bases, with 8 bases left between them. In DNA, the CDR3 is TGCAGTGCTAGACCCCGGGCCACTGAAGCTTTCTTT. It yields the protein CSARPRATEAFF.

In its sample, this clonotype was seen a few times. J is TRBJ2-3 and V is TRBV2, with TRBD1 identical over 8 bases. Trimming cost V 4 bases and J 3 bases; bases outside gene matches: 12. In germline, CDR1 is SNHLY, CDR2 FYNNEI. The CDR3 runs to 17 residues. CDR3 sequence (DNA): TGTGCCAGCAGTGCAGGCCCTCGGGACAGGTTAACAGATACGCAGTATTTT. This sequence encodes CASSAGPRDRLTDTQYF.

The rearrangement uses TRBV20-1 and TRBJ2-5, with D unclear. V was clipped by 2 bases and J by 1 base, with 8 bases between them. Germline V lookup: CDR1 DFQATT, CDR2 SNEGSKA (reference sequence). This CDR3 comprises 13 residues. Written as DNA, the CDR3 is TGCAGTGCTAGAAGGTACATCCAAGAGACCCAGTACTTC. Encoded protein: CSARRYIQETQYF.

At least ten counts were recorded for this clonotype. The chain couples TRBV12-3 or TRBV12-4 to TRBJ1-1; D uncertain. The CDR3 extends over 15 amino acids. V lost 9 bases to trimming and J lost 0 bases, with 17 bases between them. In DNA, the CDR3 is TGTGCCAGTTGTTACCGACGGGAATTGAACACTGAAGCTTTCTTT. It specifies CASCYRRELNTEAFF.

The rearrangement links TRBV6-1 to TRBJ1-1; 7 bases match TRBD1. Germline V gives CDR1 MNHNS, CDR2 SASEGT. The CDR3 runs to 12 residues. The ends lost 5 bases at V and 7 bases at J; junction bases unmatched: 4. CDR3 sequence reads: CASSSRTGEAFF. CDR3 nucleotide sequence: TGTGCCAGCAGTTCCCGGACAGGTGAAGCTTTCTTT.

This clonotype was recorded a few times. This chain joins TRBV29-1 and TRBJ2-1; 7 bases line up with TRBD2. There are 16 residues in the CDR3. After removal of 7 bases from V and 3 bases from J, the junction contained 15 bases not matched to a gene. Per germline, CDR1 SQVTM and CDR2 ANQGSEA. CDR3 loop: CSATEVATSSYNEQFF. The CDR3 DNA follows: TGCAGCGCCACAGAGGTAGCGACTAGCAGCTACAATGAGCAGTTCTTC.

This clonotype was counted a few times. This chain joins TRBV20-1 and TRBJ1-4; TRBD1 might be the D (6 bases). Germline V gene data show CDR1 as DFQATT and CDR2 as SNEGSKA (reference sequence). V was cut by 2 bases and J by 8 bases, with 12 bases left in between. This CDR3 has 13 amino acids. The CDR3: CSARKGEREKLFF. CDR3 nucleotides: TGCAGTGCTAGAAAGGGGGAAAGAGAAAAACTGTTTTTT.

This clonotype showed up just a few times. The chain combines TRBV10-3 with TRBJ2-1, with D perhaps matching TRBD1 or TRBD2 (7 bases each). Trimming shortened V by 3 bases and J by 4 bases, and 16 bases separated the two germline ends. The CDR3 has 16 residues. Germline CDR1 reads ENHRY; CDR2 reads SYGVKD. CDR3 bases: TGTGCCATCAGTGACACAGGGGCTAGCGGTTACAATGAGCAGTTCTTC. Its translation: CAISDTGASGYNEQFF.

This clonotype has just a few counts. The chain joins TRBV5-1 to TRBJ2-1, with D unclear. V was trimmed by 0 bases and J by 1 base, leaving 8 bases between them. Germline V lookup: CDR1 SGHRS, CDR2 YFSETQ. This CDR3 is 15 amino acids long. CDR3 loop: CASSLEGNSYNEQFF. The CDR3 bases are TGCGCCAGCAGCTTGGAGGGTAATTCCTACAATGAGCAGTTCTTC.